Included here is one T cell receptor (beta chain) sequence, with context. Its antigen is unidentified. A single record per CDR3 protein comes from TCRdb applying MiXCR to the reads. The sample has around 260,000 distinct CDR3 sequences; roughly 25% are singletons. This specimen belongs to a study of T cell repertoires in cytomegalovirus infection. Overall study context: From public TCR beta signatures came an indication of both CMV infection and matching HLA type.

Study observations and caveats: Accumulated public TCR beta family frequency recognized individuals carrying CMV together with the relevant HLA. There were HLA-C-restricted CMV-specific TCR beta clonotypes dominating the ex vivo response.

From germline, CDR1 is MDHEN and CDR2 SYDVKM. The length of the CDR3 is 14 residues. Trimming took 5 bases from V and 3 from J; bases not matched to a gene: 5. The source of this sequence is a human donor in good health (CMV status not recorded). Some clones in this sample may be carry-over from other donors' samples. The chain is built from TRBV28 and TRBJ2-7, with 9 bases that match TRBD1. Sequencing was performed on PBMCs. Here the CDR3 reads CASSLPTGGYEQYF. The CDR3 DNA sequence: TGTGCCAGCAGTCTCCCGACAGGGGGCTACGAGCAGTACTTC.